Listed below are T cell receptor beta chains from one sample, sequenced in a study of blood T cell repertoires in COVID-19. TCRdb's copy holds only in-frame clones and misses some; the assay was immunoSEQ multiplex PCR. The table lists roughly 250,000 clones, about 81% of them singletons. The sequenced sample consisted of peripheral blood. Every receptor here comes from a woman aged 55-75 years with active or convalescent COVID-19. Each CDR3 is given with its conserved first and last residue. Fields, in order: V gene, clone size, J gene, D gene, CDR3 DNA, CDR3 protein. D genes are given only for firm matches. Rows give clone size only sometimes, using once, few, many, or a class for an expanded clone.

TRBV5-1	NA	TRBJ1-1	NA	TGCGCCAGCAGCTTGGTTTCCGTTCGTTGGGGGCTGTACACTGAAGCTTTCTTT	CASSLVSVRWGLYTEAFF
TRBV29-1	NA	TRBJ1-2	NA	TGCAGCGTTATACAGGATGGGAACTATGGCTACACCTTC	CSVIQDGNYGYTF
TRBV10-2	NA	TRBJ1-6	TRBD1	TGCGCCAGCAGTAATGACAGGGGGCGGGGTTCACCCCTCCACTTT	CASSNDRGRGSPLHF
TRBV4-3	NA	TRBJ1-2	TRBD1	TGCGCCAGCAGCCAAGATAGGGCAGGGGGTGGCTATGGCTACACCTTC	CASSQDRAGGGYGYTF
TRBV27	NA	TRBJ2-7	NA	TGTGCCAGCAGTTTAGGGGCCGAGCAGTACTTC	CASSLGAEQYF
TRBV15	NA	TRBJ1-1	TRBD1	TGTGCCACCAGCACCGGGACAGGGCTCCCTGAAGCTTTCTTT	CATSTGTGLPEAFF
TRBV11-2	NA	TRBJ2-1	TRBD1	TGTGCCAGCAGCCAGGGACAGGGGGCTCTTCGTGAGCAGTTCTTC	CASSQGQGALREQFF
TRBV12-3/TRBV12-4	NA	TRBJ1-2	NA	TGTGCCAGCAGTTTGGCAGGCCGCTATGGCTACACCTTC	CASSLAGRYGYTF
TRBV7-8	NA	TRBJ1-6	TRBD1	TGTGCCAGCAGCAAACAGGGGTCTCTTACTTCTTCACCCCTCCACTTT	CASSKQGSLTSSPLHF
TRBV11-2	NA	TRBJ1-2	NA	TGTGCCAGCAGCTCCCCTTATCGGCGCGGAGCCTATGGCTACACCTTC	CASSSPYRRGAYGYTF
TRBV2	NA	TRBJ2-1	TRBD2	TGTGCCAAGAGGACGACTAGCGGGGGTGCCGAGTTCTTC	CAKRTTSGGAEFF
TRBV29-1	NA	TRBJ1-5	NA	TGCAGCGTTCAAGGGGGGCCTAATCAGCCCCAGCATTTT	CSVQGGPNQPQHF
TRBV12-3/TRBV12-4	NA	TRBJ1-2	TRBD1	TGTGCCAGCAGTACCCGGACAGGGGGCGGCTACACCTTC	CASSTRTGGGYTF
TRBV5-6	NA	TRBJ1-4	NA	TGTGCCAGCAGCTACCGGGACACAAAAAAACTGTTTTTT	CASSYRDTKKLFF
TRBV9	NA	TRBJ2-1	TRBD1	TGTGCCAGCAGCGTCCGGACAGGGCACCAAAGGGGTGAGCAGTTCTTC	CASSVRTGHQRGEQFF
TRBV30	NA	TRBJ1-3	NA	TGTGCCTGGAGTGCCACAAAAAACACCATATATTTT	CAWSATKNTIYF
TRBV6-5	NA	TRBJ1-2	NA	TGTGCCAGCAGTTACTCAAGCGGCCCAGGCTATGGCTACACCTTC	CASSYSSGPGYGYTF
TRBV9	few	TRBJ2-1	NA	TGTGCCAGCAGCGTAGGGGGCCGGGAGCAGTTCTTC	CASSVGGREQFF
TRBV27	few	TRBJ2-5	NA	TGTGCCAGCAGTTTATCTACTAGTACGAAGACCCAGTACTTC	CASSLSTSTKTQYF
TRBV7-2	NA	TRBJ1-5	NA	TGTGCCAGCAGCTTAGTCGGGGATAGCAATCAGCCCCAGCATTTT	CASSLVGDSNQPQHF
TRBV6-2/TRBV6-3	NA	TRBJ2-7	TRBD1	TGTGCCAGCAGCTGGGGGACAGGCTACGAGCAGTACTTC	CASSWGTGYEQYF
TRBV6-4	NA	TRBJ2-1	TRBD1	TGTGCCAGCAGCCCGGGACAGGGGACCTACAATGAGCAGTTCTTC	CASSPGQGTYNEQFF
TRBV30	NA	TRBJ2-1	NA	TGTGCCTGGAGTGGGCCTTTGTTTCGGACAGTAGGCAATGAGCAGTTCTTC	CAWSGPLFRTVGNEQFF
TRBV7-2	NA	TRBJ2-7	TRBD2	TGTGCCAGCAGCCCGAAGACTAGCGGGGGGGCTTACGAGCAGTACTTC	CASSPKTSGGAYEQYF
TRBV15	NA	TRBJ2-3	TRBD2	TGTGCCACCAGCGTCAGGACTAGCGGGGGGCCAGATACGCAGTATTTT	CATSVRTSGGPDTQYF
TRBV4-3	NA	TRBJ1-2	NA	TGCGCCAGCAGCCAAGACTTACGGGACTCCCGCTATGGCTACACCTTC	CASSQDLRDSRYGYTF
TRBV5-4	NA	TRBJ1-6	TRBD1	TGTGCCAGCAGCTTTAAAGGGGGCTCTTCACCCCTCCACTTT	CASSFKGGSSPLHF
TRBV7-6	NA	TRBJ1-5	NA	TGTGCCAGCAGCTTATCGGGGGGGGATCAGCCCCAGCATTTT	CASSLSGGDQPQHF
TRBV11-2	few	TRBJ1-2	NA	TGTGCCAGCAGCTTACAGAGGGACTATGGCTACACCTTC	CASSLQRDYGYTF